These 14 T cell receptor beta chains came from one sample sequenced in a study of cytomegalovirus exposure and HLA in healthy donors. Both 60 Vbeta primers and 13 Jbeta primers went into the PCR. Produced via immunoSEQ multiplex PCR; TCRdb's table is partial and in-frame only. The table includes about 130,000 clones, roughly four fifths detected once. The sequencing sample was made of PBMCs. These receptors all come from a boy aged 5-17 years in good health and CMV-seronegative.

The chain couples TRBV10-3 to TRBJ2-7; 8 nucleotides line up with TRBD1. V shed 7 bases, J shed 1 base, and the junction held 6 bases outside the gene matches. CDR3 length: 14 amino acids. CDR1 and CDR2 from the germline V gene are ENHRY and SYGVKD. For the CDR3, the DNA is TGTGCCATCACCCAGACAGGGGTATCCTACGAGCAGTACTTC. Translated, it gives CAITQTGVSYEQYF.

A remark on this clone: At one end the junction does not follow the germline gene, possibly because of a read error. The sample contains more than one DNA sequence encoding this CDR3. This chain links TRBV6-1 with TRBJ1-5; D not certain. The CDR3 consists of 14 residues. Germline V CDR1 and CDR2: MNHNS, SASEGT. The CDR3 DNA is TGTGCCAGCAACGACGGACTGGGCAATCGGCCCCAGCATTTT. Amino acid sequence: CASNDGLGNRPQHF.

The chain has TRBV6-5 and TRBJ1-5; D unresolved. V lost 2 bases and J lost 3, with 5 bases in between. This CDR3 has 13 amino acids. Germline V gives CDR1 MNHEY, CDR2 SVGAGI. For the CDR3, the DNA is TGTGCCAGCAGTTACGGCCTCAATCAGCCCCAGCATTTT. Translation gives CASSYGLNQPQHF.

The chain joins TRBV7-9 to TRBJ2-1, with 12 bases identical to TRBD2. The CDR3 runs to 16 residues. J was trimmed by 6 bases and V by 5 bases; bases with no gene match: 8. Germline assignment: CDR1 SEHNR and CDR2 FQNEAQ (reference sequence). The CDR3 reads CASSPPTSGSFNEQFF. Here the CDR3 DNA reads TGTGCCAGCAGCCCTCCGACTAGCGGGAGTTTCAATGAGCAGTTCTTC.

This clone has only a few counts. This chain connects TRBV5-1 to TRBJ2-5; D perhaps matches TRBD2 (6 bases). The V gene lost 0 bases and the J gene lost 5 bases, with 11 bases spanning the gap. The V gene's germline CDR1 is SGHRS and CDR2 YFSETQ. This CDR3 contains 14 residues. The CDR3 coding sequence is TGCGCCAGCAGCTTGGTAGGCGGGATGGAGACCCAGTACTTC. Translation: CASSLVGGMETQYF. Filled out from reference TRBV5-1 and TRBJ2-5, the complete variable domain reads KAGVTQTPRYLIKTRGQQVTLSCSPISGHRSVSWYQQTPGQGLQFLFEYFSETQRNKGNFPGRFSGRQFSNSRSEMNVSTLELGDSALYLCASSLVGGMETQYFGPGTRLLVL.

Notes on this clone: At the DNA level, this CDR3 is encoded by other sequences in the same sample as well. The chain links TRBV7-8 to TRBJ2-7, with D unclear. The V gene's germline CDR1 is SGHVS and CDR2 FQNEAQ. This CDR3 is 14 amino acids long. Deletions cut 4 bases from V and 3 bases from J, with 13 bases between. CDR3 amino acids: CASSSSNSFYEQYF. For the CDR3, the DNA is TGTGCCAGCAGCTCATCCAACTCTTTCTACGAGCAGTACTTC.

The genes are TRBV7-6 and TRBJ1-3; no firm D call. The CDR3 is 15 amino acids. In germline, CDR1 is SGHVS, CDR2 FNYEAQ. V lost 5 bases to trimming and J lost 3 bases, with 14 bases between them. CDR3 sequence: CASSPELMRGNTIYF. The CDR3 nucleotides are TGTGCCAGCAGCCCCGAGCTAATGCGTGGAAACACCATATATTTT.

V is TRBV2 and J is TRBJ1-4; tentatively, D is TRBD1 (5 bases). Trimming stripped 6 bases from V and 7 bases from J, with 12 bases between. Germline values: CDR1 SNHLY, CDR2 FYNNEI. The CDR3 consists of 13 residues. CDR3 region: CASSLGHSEKLFF. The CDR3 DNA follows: TGTGCCAGCAGCCTGGGGCACAGTGAAAAACTGTTTTTT.

CDR3 sequence reads: CSVEGLAGGPRDNEQFF. The CDR3 nucleotides are TGCAGCGTTGAAGGGCTAGCGGGAGGCCCTAGGGACAATGAGCAGTTCTTC. This chain connects TRBV29-1 to TRBJ2-1, with TRBD2 identical over 11 bases. The V gene's germline CDR1 is SQVTM and CDR2 ANQGSEA. The CDR3 totals 17 residues. J gave up 5 bases and V 1 base, and 10 bases lay outside the gene matches.

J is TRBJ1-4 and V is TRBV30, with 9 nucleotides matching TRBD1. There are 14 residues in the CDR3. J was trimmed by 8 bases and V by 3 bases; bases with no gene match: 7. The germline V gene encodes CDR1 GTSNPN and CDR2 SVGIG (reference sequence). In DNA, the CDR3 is TGTGCCTGGAGGGACAGGGGTGTAGGCGAAAAACTGTTTTTT. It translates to CAWRDRGVGEKLFF.

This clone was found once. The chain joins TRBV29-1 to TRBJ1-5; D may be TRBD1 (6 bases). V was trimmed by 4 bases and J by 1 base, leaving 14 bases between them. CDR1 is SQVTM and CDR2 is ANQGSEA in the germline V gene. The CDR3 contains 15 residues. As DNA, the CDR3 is TGCAGCGTTGGGGGCACAGGGACCAGCAATCAGCCCCAGCATTTT. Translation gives CSVGGTGTSNQPQHF.

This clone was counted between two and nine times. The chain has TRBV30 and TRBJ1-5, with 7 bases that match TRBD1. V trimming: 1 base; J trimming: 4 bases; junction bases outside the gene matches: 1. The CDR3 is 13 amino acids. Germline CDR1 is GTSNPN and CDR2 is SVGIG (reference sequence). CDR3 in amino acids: CAWSAQGNQPQHF. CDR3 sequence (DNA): TGTGCCTGGAGTGCACAGGGGAATCAGCCCCAGCATTTT.

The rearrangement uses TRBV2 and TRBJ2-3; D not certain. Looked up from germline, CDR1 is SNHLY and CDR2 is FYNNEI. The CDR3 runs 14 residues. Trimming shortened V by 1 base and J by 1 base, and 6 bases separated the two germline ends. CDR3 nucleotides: TGTGCCAGCAGTGAAGTCAGGCGCACAGATACGCAGTATTTT. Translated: CASSEVRRTDTQYF.

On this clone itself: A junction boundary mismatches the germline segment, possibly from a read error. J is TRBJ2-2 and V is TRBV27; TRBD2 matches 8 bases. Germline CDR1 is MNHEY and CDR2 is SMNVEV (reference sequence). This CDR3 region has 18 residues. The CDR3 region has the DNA TGTGCCCGCAGTTTACCTCCCGGGGGGGATGGTATCACCGGGGAGCTGTTTTTT. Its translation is CARSLPPGGDGITGELFF.